The rows below give T cell receptor beta chains drawn from one sample of a study of blood T cell repertoires in COVID-19. Here immunoSEQ multiplex PCR was the method, and the copy in TCRdb shows in-frame clones only, minus some. The table includes about 86,000 clones, roughly 90% detected once. The sequencing input was PBMCs or T cells enriched from blood (not recorded which). Receptor source: a woman aged 50 to 60 with acute COVID-19. CDR3s include the opening cysteine and the closing phenylalanine or tryptophan. A D gene is named only where the DNA matches it firmly. Size tells how often a clone was seen (once, few, many) or the class of an expanded clone, and some rows leave it out.

d_call: NA; j_call: TRBJ1-1; clone_size: NA; v_call: TRBV12-3/TRBV12-4; cdr3_aa: CASSFQENTEAFF; cdr3_nt: TGTGCCAGCAGTTTTCAGGAGAACACTGAAGCTTTCTTT
d_call: TRBD2; j_call: TRBJ2-1; clone_size: NA; v_call: TRBV9; cdr3_aa: CASSLRLAGQPGNEQFF; cdr3_nt: TGTGCCAGCAGCCTCAGACTAGCGGGACAGCCTGGCAATGAGCAGTTCTTC
d_call: TRBD1; j_call: TRBJ2-2; clone_size: NA; v_call: TRBV11-3; cdr3_aa: CASSPGTANTGELFF; cdr3_nt: TGTGCCAGCAGCCCCGGGACAGCGAACACCGGGGAGCTGTTTTTT
d_call: NA; j_call: TRBJ2-2; clone_size: few; v_call: TRBV7-2; cdr3_aa: CASSLGGVFTGELFF; cdr3_nt: TGTGCCAGCAGCTTAGGGGGGGTATTTACCGGGGAGCTGTTTTTT
d_call: TRBD2; j_call: TRBJ2-1; clone_size: NA; v_call: TRBV18; cdr3_aa: CASSPIAGGGENEQFF; cdr3_nt: TGTGCCAGCTCACCGATCGCGGGAGGGGGAGAGAATGAGCAGTTCTTC
d_call: NA; j_call: TRBJ2-2; clone_size: NA; v_call: TRBV7-8; cdr3_aa: CASSLVAPAGELFF; cdr3_nt: TGTGCCAGCAGCTTAGTAGCGCCGGCCGGGGAGCTGTTTTTT
d_call: TRBD1; j_call: TRBJ1-6; clone_size: NA; v_call: TRBV27; cdr3_aa: CASSLSGRGLGPLHF; cdr3_nt: TGTGCCAGCAGTTTATCGGGCAGGGGGCTCGGACCCCTCCACTTT
d_call: NA; j_call: TRBJ2-7; clone_size: NA; v_call: TRBV3-1/TRBV3-2; cdr3_aa: CASRRGQTYEQYF; cdr3_nt: TGTGCCAGCAGGCGCGGACAGACCTACGAGCAGTACTTC
d_call: NA; j_call: TRBJ2-7; clone_size: once; v_call: TRBV18; cdr3_aa: CASAPVQSEQYF; cdr3_nt: TGTGCCAGCGCCCCCGTACAGAGCGAGCAGTACTTC
d_call: NA; j_call: TRBJ1-2; clone_size: NA; v_call: TRBV12-5; cdr3_aa: CASGLVEGFPRPTF; cdr3_nt: TGTGCTAGTGGTTTGGTGGAGGGCTTTCCCCGTCCCACCTTC
d_call: NA; j_call: TRBJ2-3; clone_size: NA; v_call: TRBV7-2; cdr3_aa: CASSLWGGGVTDTQYF; cdr3_nt: TGTGCCAGCAGCTTATGGGGCGGAGGGGTCACAGATACGCAGTATTTT
d_call: TRBD2; j_call: TRBJ2-1; clone_size: NA; v_call: TRBV28; cdr3_aa: CASSAIAGAYNEQFF; cdr3_nt: TGTGCCAGCAGTGCTATAGCGGGAGCCTACAATGAGCAGTTCTTC
d_call: NA; j_call: TRBJ2-3; clone_size: NA; v_call: TRBV4-1; cdr3_aa: CASSQVGDFNTDTQYF; cdr3_nt: TGCGCCAGCAGCCAAGTTGGTGACTTTAACACAGATACGCAGTATTTT
d_call: TRBD1; j_call: TRBJ1-1; clone_size: NA; v_call: TRBV25-1; cdr3_aa: CASKQGVDKVLTEAFF; cdr3_nt: TGTGCCAGCAAACAGGGGGTAGATAAGGTACTCACTGAAGCTTTCTTT
d_call: NA; j_call: TRBJ2-3; clone_size: NA; v_call: TRBV2; cdr3_aa: CASSVGSGTDTQYF; cdr3_nt: TGTGCCAGCAGTGTCGGGAGCGGGACAGATACGCAGTATTTT
d_call: TRBD2; j_call: TRBJ2-7; clone_size: NA; v_call: TRBV2; cdr3_aa: CASSITGGAGYEQYF; cdr3_nt: TGTGCCAGCAGCATCACCGGGGGGGCGGGCTACGAGCAGTACTTC
d_call: TRBD1; j_call: TRBJ2-1; clone_size: NA; v_call: TRBV30; cdr3_aa: CAWSVFPSDRVTNEQFF; cdr3_nt: TGTGCCTGGAGTGTATTTCCGTCGGACAGGGTAACCAATGAGCAGTTCTTC
d_call: TRBD1; j_call: TRBJ2-7; clone_size: NA; v_call: TRBV19; cdr3_aa: CASSIFPDRGEQYF; cdr3_nt: TGTGCCAGTAGTATATTTCCCGACAGGGGCGAGCAGTACTTC
d_call: TRBD2; j_call: TRBJ2-3; clone_size: NA; v_call: TRBV5-4; cdr3_aa: CASSFQRERSTDTQYF; cdr3_nt: TGTGCCAGCAGCTTTCAGCGGGAGCGGAGCACAGATACGCAGTATTTT